This TCR beta chain appears in the sequencing data of a study of blood T cells in healthy people across ages. Study-level findings and limits: From one million sequenced T cells, diversity estimates were lower bounds.

With V trimmed by 4 bases and J by 1 base, 9 bases remained unmatched. The germline V gene has CDR1 SQVTM and CDR2 ANQGSEA. The CDR3 has 15 amino acids. For this clonotype: Antigen: not known.

A second PCR, run for roughly 7 to 12 cycles, used a sample-barcoded 5' primer plus a J-beta primer mix. TCRdb re-called the 5' RACE reads through MiXCR, storing one row per CDR3 protein. The table has around 1,900,000 distinct CDR3 sequences, 35% to 50% seen once. J is TRBJ1-2 and V is TRBV29-1; 7 bases line up with TRBD1. The TCR sequence derives from a human donor in good health. The sample taken for sequencing was blood. The DNA of the CDR3 is TGCAGCGTTGGCGGAACAGGGGAGCTTAACTATGGCTACACCTTC. Translating it yields CSVGGTGELNYGYTF.